The 12 T cell receptor beta chains below all came from one sample that was sequenced in a study of T cell responses to AZD1222 COVID-19 vaccine. Sequencing was performed with immunoSEQ multiplex PCR; in TCRdb, only in-frame clones are kept and a portion is missing. The sample lists fewer than 150,000 clones; roughly nine tenths were seen once. The input for sequencing was peripheral blood, taken 28 days after the second AZD1222 dose. These receptors all come from an adult who received the AZD1222 COVID-19 vaccine.

This chain uses TRBV30 with TRBJ2-3, with D perhaps TRBD1 or TRBD2 (5 bases each). Germline V lookup: CDR1 GTSNPN, CDR2 SVGIG (reference sequence). The V and J ends lost 5 bases and 0 bases respectively, with 9 bases between them. The CDR3 extends over 13 amino acids. This CDR3 reads CAWDRGSTDTQYF. The CDR3 DNA is TGTGCCTGGGACAGAGGGAGCACAGATACGCAGTATTTT.

This chain connects TRBV7-9 to TRBJ1-3; tentatively, D is TRBD1 (5 bases). The germline V gene has CDR1 SEHNR and CDR2 FQNEAQ (reference sequence). The CDR3 extends over 14 amino acids. Trimming took off 6 bases at V and 3 bases at J, with 12 bases between the two ends. The CDR3 sequence is CASSDRGSGNTIYF. The DNA for the CDR3 is TGTGCCAGCAGTGACCGGGGCAGTGGAAACACCATATATTTT.

Only a few counts were recorded for this clone. The gene calls are TRBV7-9 and TRBJ2-7; TRBD2 agrees at 9 bases. With 1 base clipped from V and 2 bases from J, the junction kept 3 bases outside the gene matches. The CDR3 extends over 15 amino acids. Germline CDR1 SEHNR, CDR2 FQNEAQ (reference sequence). CDR3 region: CASSLVAGGPYEQYF. CDR3 DNA sequence: TGTGCCAGCAGCTTAGTGGCGGGAGGGCCCTACGAGCAGTACTTC.

The CDR3 coding sequence is TGTGCCAGCAACCAGCCCTCGAATCAGCCCCAGCATTTT. The encoded protein is CASNQPSNQPQHF. V is TRBV2 and J is TRBJ1-5; D remains unclear. The V end lost 7 bases, the J end lost 4 bases, and 11 bases lay between the germline ends. This CDR3 is built from 13 residues. Per the germline V gene, CDR1 is SNHLY and CDR2 is FYNNEI.

This clone was seen a few times. The V and J genes are TRBV4-1 and TRBJ1-2; TRBD1 matches 7 bases. The CDR3 runs 15 residues. Germline CDR1 reads MGHRA; CDR2 reads YSYEKL. Trimming at V came to 1 base and at J to 4 bases, leaving 6 bases not matched to a gene. Written as DNA, the CDR3 is TGCGCCAGCAGCCAAGTTGACAGGGTGTCCTATGGCTACACCTTC. Protein: CASSQVDRVSYGYTF.

The chain employs TRBV5-4 and TRBJ2-7; D is ambiguous. The germline gives CDR1 SGHNT, CDR2 YYREEE (reference sequence). CDR3 length: 14 amino acids. V lost 4 bases to trimming and J lost 2 bases, with 13 bases between them. CDR3 residues: CASSPPSSAYEQYF. The CDR3 DNA reads TGTGCCAGCAGCCCACCGAGCAGCGCCTACGAGCAGTACTTC.

The chain recombines TRBV4-1 with TRBJ2-7, with 7 bases aligning to TRBD2. The germline CDR1 and CDR2 sequences are MGHRA and YSYEKL. J lost 2 bases, V lost 0 bases, and 4 bases had no gene match. This CDR3 has 15 residues. The CDR3 here is CASSQDLSGAYEQYF. As DNA, the CDR3 is TGCGCCAGCAGCCAAGATCTGAGCGGGGCCTACGAGCAGTACTTC.

The rearrangement joins TRBV19 to TRBJ1-4; D gene ambiguous. The germline V gene has CDR1 LNHDA and CDR2 SQIVND (reference sequence). V lost 5 bases and J lost 0, with 7 bases in between. This CDR3 has 14 residues. CDR3 sequence: CASSRGSTNEKLFF. CDR3 DNA: TGTGCCAGTAGTCGAGGATCAACTAATGAAAAACTGTTTTTT.

The chain combines TRBV23-1 with TRBJ1-5; unclear D gene. TRBV23-1 is recorded as an ORF, its role being uncertain. This CDR3 region has 13 residues. V dropped 4 bases and J dropped 4 bases, with 8 bases sitting between them. The CDR3 sequence is CASSRNRNQPQHF. In DNA form, the CDR3 reads TGCGCCAGCAGTCGTAATCGAAATCAGCCCCAGCATTTT.

V is TRBV20-1 and J is TRBJ1-1; 7 bases agree with TRBD1. Losses at the gene ends were 3 bases for V and 5 bases for J; bases not matched to a gene: 6. This CDR3 is 13 amino acids long. Looked up from germline, CDR1 is DFQATT and CDR2 is SNEGSKA (reference sequence). CDR3 loop: CSASRGLRTEAFF. The CDR3 bases are TGCAGTGCTAGTAGGGGGCTGCGTACTGAAGCTTTCTTT.

The chain has TRBV20-1 and TRBJ2-1, with D hard to call. The CDR3 runs to 11 residues. In germline, CDR1 is DFQATT, CDR2 SNEGSKA (reference sequence). The V end was cut by 5 bases, the J end by 9 bases, with 11 bases between. The CDR3 bases are TGCAGTGCTGCTAGATCAGGTGAGCAGTTCTTC. Its translation: CSAARSGEQFF.

The chain joins TRBV10-3 to TRBJ1-3, with TRBD1 as a possible D gene (6 bases). CDR1 and CDR2 (germline): ENHRY, SYGVKD. The CDR3 totals 20 residues. V was shortened by 4 bases and J by 0 bases, with 25 bases between the two germline ends. This chain's CDR3 is CAISGRGQPTPFHSGNTIYF. The CDR3 DNA reads as TGTGCCATCAGTGGCCGGGGACAACCAACACCATTCCACTCTGGAAACACCATATATTTT.